The clone carrying this T cell receptor beta chain was detected a few times. Antigen unknown. This entry comes from a study of CD4 T cells in relation to SARS-CoV-2 and coronaviruses. As for the study in general: Shared crossreactive spike epitopes were mapped to their HLA restriction.

Broader study findings: This crossreactivity analysis covered spike protein alone, no other viral proteins. According to naive versus memory sequencing, detected responses are memory recall, not newly primed.

Trimming left V 6 bases short and J 1 base short, with 13 bases between. The germline gives CDR1 MNHEY, CDR2 SMNVEV (reference sequence). The CDR3 consists of 15 residues. Uncultured naive and memory CD4+ T cells supplied DNA for deep TCR-beta sequencing. TCRdb's copy holds only in-frame clones and misses some; the assay was immunoSEQ multiplex PCR. The sample has 65,000 or so clones; about 89% are singletons. Before the COVID-19 pandemic, during about 2010-2019, CD4+ T cells were taken from unexposed donors. Specimen: memory CD4+ T cells from PBMCs. The chain uses TRBV27 and TRBJ1-5; D is unclear. The receptor was derived from a human donor in good health. CDR3 loop: CASRKEAGSNQPQHF. The CDR3 coding sequence is TGTGCCAGCAGGAAAGAGGCAGGAAGCAATCAGCCCCAGCATTTT.